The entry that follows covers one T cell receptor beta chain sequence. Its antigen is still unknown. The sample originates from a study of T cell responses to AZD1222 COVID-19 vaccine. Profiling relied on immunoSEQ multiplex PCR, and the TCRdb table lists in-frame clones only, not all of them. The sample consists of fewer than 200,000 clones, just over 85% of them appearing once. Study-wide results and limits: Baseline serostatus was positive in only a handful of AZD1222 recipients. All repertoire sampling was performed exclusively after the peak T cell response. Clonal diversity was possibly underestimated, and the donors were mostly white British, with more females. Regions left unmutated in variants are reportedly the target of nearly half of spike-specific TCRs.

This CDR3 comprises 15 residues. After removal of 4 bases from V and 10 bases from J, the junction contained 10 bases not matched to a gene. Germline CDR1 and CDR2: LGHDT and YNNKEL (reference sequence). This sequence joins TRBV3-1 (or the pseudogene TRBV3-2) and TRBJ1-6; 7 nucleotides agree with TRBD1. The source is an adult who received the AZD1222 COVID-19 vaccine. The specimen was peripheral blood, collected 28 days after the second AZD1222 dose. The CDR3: CASSPRQGGESPLHF. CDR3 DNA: TGTGCCAGCAGCCCCCGACAGGGAGGTGAATCACCCCTCCACTTT.